This TCR beta chain was recovered during a study of shared clonotypes between healthy human individuals. Study results and limitations: A small donor pool kept down the genetic and exposure-history diversity that was represented. Sharing across a few donors was seen in around 5% of naive CD4 clonotypes.

The method was immunoSEQ multiplex PCR; TCRdb's version includes in-frame clones alone and lacks a portion of them. The sample has about 610,000 clones, roughly 96% seen once; the top ten hold about 0.12%. Naive CD8 cells comprised CD45RO-negative, CCR7-positively selected cells, excluding terminally differentiated effector memory CD45RA+ cells. Regarding this clone: Its antigen is not known.

The receptor was derived from a woman in her twenties or thirties in good health. Sequenced: naive CD8+ T cells sorted from blood.

The DNA for the CDR3 is TGTGCCAGCAGTTACCAAGGACCCTACAATGAGCAGTTCTTC. The encoded protein is CASSYQGPYNEQFF. V is TRBV6-5 and J is TRBJ2-1; D gene ambiguous. The germline V gene has CDR1 MNHEY and CDR2 SVGAGI. V was clipped by 2 bases and J by 2 bases, with 7 bases between them. The CDR3 extends over 14 amino acids.